This is a list of T cell receptor beta chains from one sample in a study of cytomegalovirus exposure and HLA in healthy donors. The method was immunoSEQ multiplex PCR; TCRdb's version includes in-frame clones alone and lacks a portion of them. The data hold approximately 240,000 clones, with roughly 82% observed a single time. Sequenced material: PBMCs. These receptors came from a woman between 40 and 55 years old in good health and CMV-seropositive. The CDR3 runs from the conserved cysteine through the conserved F or W. Clone size is not always given. Where it is, it says once, few, many or a class for expanded clones.

>TRBJ1-2|TRBV4-3|NA
CASSPYRGHGGYTF
>TRBJ1-2|TRBV14|NA
CASSPAGISYGYTF
>TRBJ2-2|TRBV19|NA
CAADRGGLTGELFF
>TRBJ2-7|TRBV18|NA
CASSPVIGTGAYEQYF
>TRBJ2-7|TRBV5-1|many
CASSQRTGREQYF
>TRBJ1-1|TRBV19|NA
CASTPGDRAGTRTEAFF
>TRBJ2-7|TRBV2|NA
CATLEGTTLYGQYF
>TRBJ2-3|TRBV7-2|NA
CASSFFSGGRGDTQYF
>TRBJ1-5|TRBV5-1|NA
CASSLIGGESQPQHF
>TRBJ1-4|TRBV18|NA
CASSPSGGEREKLFF
>TRBJ2-2|TRBV30|NA
CAWSVGRLGELFF
>TRBJ1-5|TRBV30|NA
CAWSNRGEQPQHF
>TRBJ2-1|TRBV5-4|NA
CASSFASRSEQFF
>TRBJ2-1|TRBV5-4|NA
CASSLDSGSREQFF
>TRBJ2-2|TRBV7-3|NA
CASSLYRTGGSGELFF
>TRBJ1-2|TRBV7-2|once
CASSFTEHYGYTF
>TRBJ1-4|TRBV12-5|NA
CASGLAYYGHRNEKLFF
>TRBJ2-2|TRBV21-1|NA
CASSIKGLMLLNTGELFF
>TRBJ2-7|TRBV7-8|NA
CASSLAGPGASSYEQYF
>TRBJ1-5|TRBV9|NA
CASSVQDSNQPQHF
>TRBJ1-1|TRBV6-4|NA
CASSRDVGHTEAFF
>TRBJ1-2|TRBV6-6|few
CASSYGASGYTF
>TRBJ2-7|TRBV11-1|few
CASSLGSYEQYF
>TRBJ2-7|TRBV6-6|NA
CASSSEYEQYF
>TRBJ2-5|TRBV15|NA
CATRGTGGETQYF
>TRBJ2-1|TRBV5-1|NA
CASSSGTGDPSYNEQFF
>TRBJ2-2|TRBV5-1|few
CASRQGSTGELFF
>TRBJ2-7|TRBV7-6|NA
CASSLGSGTYEQYF
>TRBJ2-2|TRBV19|NA
CASSPGQTDTGELFF
>TRBJ1-2|TRBV7-8|NA
CASSLEQGGYGYTF
>TRBJ2-5|TRBV7-2|NA
CASSLEGAGGHQETQYF
>TRBJ1-2|TRBV7-8|NA
CASSLSAAGGYGYTF
>TRBJ1-1|TRBV27|NA
CASSLSGFGGHLNTEAFF
>TRBJ2-7|TRBV6-6|once
CASSYGLGPTEQYF
>TRBJ2-1|TRBV7-9|NA
CSSSFSDEQFF
>TRBJ2-7|TRBV4-1|NA
CASSLSGTNAYEQYF
>TRBJ2-3|TRBV5-5|once
CASSFSGSADTQYF
>TRBJ2-3|TRBV5-4|few
CASSRTSAADTQYF
>TRBJ2-1|TRBV30|NA
CAYTRDRAGEQFF